This T cell receptor beta chain was sequenced for a study of Graves' ophthalmopathy and Graves' hyperthyroidism. Amplification of TCR beta CDR3 regions used RNA transcripts. Following a first-round RT-PCR that used HTBI primers, a second-round multiplex PCR was carried out. TCRdb independently ran MiXCR on the multiplex PCR reads; one entry per CDR3 protein. The table shows some 520,000 distinct CDR3 sequences, with approximately 14% occurring only once. Deletions cut 4 bases from V and 0 bases from J, with 15 bases between. The CDR3 has 16 amino acids. CDR1 and CDR2 from the germline V gene are MNHEY and SVGAGI. The table lists this clonotype with many counts.

Sequenced material: blood. The V call is TRBV6-5, the J call TRBJ1-1; maybe TRBD1 (5 bases). This TCR was sampled from a woman aged 30 to 39 with Graves' ophthalmopathy. CDR3 loop: CASSSPGLGMNTEAFF. CDR3 sequence (DNA): TGTGCCAGCAGTTCCCCGGGGCTGGGAATGAACACTGAAGCTTTCTTT.